This T cell receptor (beta chain) comes out of a study of blood T cell repertoires in COVID-19. Across the whole study: Samples representing acute and convalescent COVID-19 were sourced from the United States, Italy and Spain. Sample material is recorded as cDNA or gDNA derived from T cells, B-cell-depleted T cells, or PBMCs.

The Seattle site enrolled patients during active infection and followed them longitudinally. Authors' processing steps: For nucleated cells, counts were estimated from reference gene primer amplification. Measured with immunoSEQ multiplex PCR; TCRdb has only the in-frame clones, and not every one. V and J calls and clone size are those listed in that table; D and trimming were worked out from the DNA. The sample consists of about 160,000 clones, about 85% of them appearing once. The CDR3 length is 14 residues. Germline V CDR1 and CDR2: KGHSH, LQKENI. Between the trimmed V and J ends, which lost 6 bases and 0 bases, there was a span of 10 bases.

The genes are TRBV18 and TRBJ2-3; D gene unclear. The clonotype originates from a man older than 75 with COVID-19, enrolled during active disease. What was sequenced was peripheral blood. In DNA, the CDR3 is TGTGCCAGCTCCCACCCCGGGAGCACAGATACGCAGTATTTT. Its translation is CASSHPGSTDTQYF.